Below, 9 T cell receptor beta chains from the same sample are listed, as sequenced in a study of shared clonotypes between healthy human individuals. The naive CD8 population came from CD45RO-negative cells selected for CCR7, without terminally differentiated effector memory CD45RA+ cells. Assay: immunoSEQ multiplex PCR; the TCRdb copy retains only in-frame clones and omits some. The data contain around 2,100,000 clones, just under 95% of them singletons. Sequences were obtained from naive CD8+ T cells sorted from blood. The receptors come from a man younger than 35 in good health.

The chain employs TRBV28 and TRBJ2-7, with D uncertain. The V end lost 6 bases, the J end lost 1 base, and 16 bases lay between the germline ends. Germline CDR1 and CDR2: MDHEN and SYDVKM. The CDR3 has 15 residues. In DNA, the CDR3 is TGTGCCAGCAGCCCCCCGGGCAGTGGATCCTACGAGCAGTACTTC. Translating it yields CASSPPGSGSYEQYF.

This clone has a single count. The V gene is TRBV5-6, the J gene TRBJ1-5; perhaps TRBD1 as D (5 bases). Trimming left V 0 bases short and J 5 bases short, with 9 bases between. This CDR3 contains 14 residues. Germline CDR1 is SGHDT and CDR2 is YYEEEE. The CDR3 protein is CASSLVGGDQPQHF. The CDR3 DNA reads TGTGCCAGCAGCTTGGTGGGGGGAGATCAGCCCCAGCATTTT.

V gene TRBV30 combines with J gene TRBJ2-1; 13 bases are shared with TRBD2. This CDR3 is built from 13 residues. CDR1 is GTSNPN and CDR2 is SVGIG in the germline V gene (reference sequence). V trimming: 5 bases; J trimming: 8 bases; junction bases outside the gene matches: 3. The CDR3 DNA reads TGTGCCTGGGGACTAGCGGGAGTTGATGAGCAGTTCTTC. Translated: CAWGLAGVDEQFF.

DNA of the CDR3: TGTGCCAGCAGCACAGGCCAGGGGGCCGGGGAGACCCAGTACTTC. It encodes CASSTGQGAGETQYF. The chain couples TRBV5-6 to TRBJ2-5; 8 bases are shared with TRBD1. Germline assignment: CDR1 SGHDT and CDR2 YYEEEE. There are 15 residues in the CDR3. The J segment lost 5 bases and the V segment lost 4 bases, leaving 10 bases of the junction unmatched.

This chain links TRBV13 with TRBJ2-3; D is unresolved. The CDR3 has 14 amino acids. Trimming took off 0 bases at V and 4 bases at J, with 8 bases between the two ends. Germline CDR1 PRHDT, CDR2 FYEKMQ (reference sequence). The CDR3 here is CASSLGQASDTQYF. The CDR3 DNA reads as TGTGCCAGCAGCTTAGGCCAGGCTTCAGATACGCAGTATTTT.

CDR3 residues: CASSYGPGGLSEAFF. Here the CDR3 DNA reads TGTGCCAGCAGCTATGGTCCAGGGGGCCTTTCTGAAGCTTTCTTT. The rearrangement joins TRBV5-4 to TRBJ1-1; TRBD1 matches 8 bases. V lost 3 bases to trimming and J lost 6 bases; unmatched junction nucleotides: 10. From germline, CDR1 is SGHNT and CDR2 YYREEE (reference sequence). The CDR3 runs to 15 residues.

This chain connects TRBV28 to TRBJ2-5; D could derive from TRBD1 or TRBD2 (6 bases each). Germline CDR1 MDHEN, CDR2 SYDVKM. With 7 bases removed from V and 1 base from J, the gap between germline ends came to 19 bases. The CDR3 totals 16 residues. The CDR3 spells CASTSLEGGTQETQYF. The DNA of the CDR3 is TGTGCCAGCACCTCCCTCGAGGGGGGAACCCAAGAGACCCAGTACTTC.

The V call is TRBV27, the J call TRBJ2-2; D is unresolved. This CDR3 comprises 14 residues. V lost 3 bases to trimming and J lost 4 bases, with 9 bases between them. Germline V gives CDR1 MNHEY, CDR2 SMNVEV (reference sequence). CDR3 in amino acids: CASSLSLSTGELFF. In nucleotides, the CDR3 is TGTGCCAGCAGTTTGAGTTTAAGCACCGGGGAGCTGTTTTTT.

The chain joins TRBV27 to TRBJ2-7; D tentatively reads TRBD1 or TRBD2 (6 bases each). The length of the CDR3 is 17 residues. V was shortened by 7 bases and J by 0 bases, with 22 bases between the two germline ends. Per the germline V gene, CDR1 is MNHEY and CDR2 is SMNVEV (reference sequence). CDR3 in amino acids: CASTPVGVGGTSYEQYF. CDR3 DNA sequence: TGTGCCAGCACACCAGTCGGGGTAGGGGGGACCTCCTACGAGCAGTACTTC.